This passage covers 4 T cell receptor beta chains from one sample sequenced in a study of siplizumab effects on memory and regulatory T cells. The table came from immunoSEQ multiplex PCR; TCRdb's copy has only in-frame clones and leaves some out. The sample lists 100,000 or so clones, approximately 90% occurring once. Source material: CD4+ T cells sorted from blood. The receptors here all came from a human donor in good health.

The table lists this clone with a few counts. This rearrangement joins TRBV28 to TRBJ1-2; 7 positions match TRBD1. V was pared by 10 bases and J by 7 bases, with 15 bases of the junction left unmatched. CDR3 length equals 14 residues. CDR1 is MDHEN and CDR2 is SYDVKM in the germline V gene. CDR3 sequence: CATQPGGGRFGYTF. The DNA for the CDR3 is TGTGCCACCCAACCAGGGGGGGGGCGCTTTGGCTACACCTTC.

The chain carries TRBV5-1 and TRBJ1-1; weak D call: TRBD1 (6 bases). V was cut by 4 bases and J by 4 bases, with 14 bases left in between. CDR3 size: 14 residues. CDR1 and CDR2 (germline): SGHRS, YFSETQ. The CDR3 protein is CASSKAQGSTEAFF. CDR3 sequence (DNA): TGCGCCAGCAGCAAGGCACAGGGTAGCACTGAAGCTTTCTTT.

This clone was detected once. V and J are TRBV11-3 and TRBJ2-3, with 7 bases fitting TRBD2. This CDR3 region has 16 residues. CDR1 and CDR2 (germline): SGHNT, YENEEA. With 2 bases clipped from V and 4 bases from J, the junction kept 9 bases outside the gene matches. The DNA of the CDR3 is TGTGCCAGCAGCTTAACGGGGGGAGGAGGGTCAGATACGCAGTATTTT. This gives the protein CASSLTGGGGSDTQYF.

The chain has TRBV28 and TRBJ2-1; 11 bases match TRBD2. The ends lost 6 bases at V and 5 bases at J; junction bases unmatched: 9. The germline V gene has CDR1 MDHEN and CDR2 SYDVKM. This CDR3 is 16 amino acids long. CDR3 bases: TGTGCCAGCAGCATCCCGGGACTAGCGGAGAACAATGAGCAGTTCTTC. Protein product: CASSIPGLAENNEQFF.